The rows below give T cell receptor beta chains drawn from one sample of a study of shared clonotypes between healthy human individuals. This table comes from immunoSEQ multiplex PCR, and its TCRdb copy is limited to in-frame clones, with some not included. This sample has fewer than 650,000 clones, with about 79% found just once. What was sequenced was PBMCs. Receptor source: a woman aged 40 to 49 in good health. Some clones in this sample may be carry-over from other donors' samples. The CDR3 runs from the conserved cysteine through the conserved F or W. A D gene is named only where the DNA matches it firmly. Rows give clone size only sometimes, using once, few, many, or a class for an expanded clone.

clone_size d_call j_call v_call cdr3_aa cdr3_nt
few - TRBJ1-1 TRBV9 CASSRRENTEAFF TGTGCCAGCAGCAGACGAGAGAACACTGAAGCTTTCTTT
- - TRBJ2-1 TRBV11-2 CASSFDSGAYNEQFF TGTGCCAGCAGCTTCGATAGCGGAGCCTACAATGAGCAGTTCTTC
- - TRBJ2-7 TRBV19 CASSIQGGRSSYEQYF TGTGCCAGTAGTATCCAAGGGGGAAGGAGCTCCTACGAGCAGTACTTC
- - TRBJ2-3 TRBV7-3 CASSLLGMGESDTQYF TGTGCCAGCAGCTTATTGGGGATGGGTGAATCGGATACGCAGTATTTT
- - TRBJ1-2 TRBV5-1 CASSSHPSYGYTF TGCGCCAGCAGCTCCCACCCCTCCTATGGCTACACCTTC
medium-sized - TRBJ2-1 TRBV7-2 CASSFYNEQFF TGTGCCAGCAGCTTCTACAATGAGCAGTTCTTC
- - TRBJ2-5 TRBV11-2 CASSTPTGQETQYF TGTGCCAGCAGCACGCCGACAGGTCAAGAGACCCAGTACTTC
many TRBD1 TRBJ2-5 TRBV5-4 CASSLPGTGEETQYF TGTGCCAGCAGCTTGCCAGGGACAGGGGAAGAGACCCAGTACTTC
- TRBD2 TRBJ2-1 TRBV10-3 CAISPGLGYNEQFF TGTGCCATCAGTCCGGGACTAGGCTACAATGAGCAGTTCTTC
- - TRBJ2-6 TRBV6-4 CASSDSTGANVLTF TGTGCCAGCAGTGACTCAACCGGGGCCAACGTCCTGACTTTC
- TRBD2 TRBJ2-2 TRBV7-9 CASSSTRGGTGELFF TGTGCCAGCAGCTCCACCCGGGGGGGGACCGGGGAGCTGTTTTTT
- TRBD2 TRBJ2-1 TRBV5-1 CASSVETSVWNEQFF TGCGCCAGCAGCGTAGAGACTAGCGTTTGGAATGAGCAGTTCTTC
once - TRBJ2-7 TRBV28 CASSGTSRQKQYF TGCGCCAGCAGTGGCACTAGCCGGCAGAAGCAGTACTTC
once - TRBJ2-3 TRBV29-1 CSVGGAGTDTQYF TGCAGCGTTGGAGGGGCTGGCACAGATACGCAGTATTTT
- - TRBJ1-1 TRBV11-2 CASSPTGSRWAEAFF TGTGCCAGCAGCCCCACCGGGTCCAGGTGGGCTGAAGCTTTCTTT
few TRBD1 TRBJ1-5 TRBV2 CASRDGQGLPNQPQHF TGTGCCAGCAGGGACGGACAGGGACTACCCAATCAGCCCCAGCATTTT
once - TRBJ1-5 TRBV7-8 CASSKSPFGRSNQPQHF TGTGCCAGCAGCAAATCCCCCTTCGGCAGAAGCAATCAGCCCCAGCATTTT
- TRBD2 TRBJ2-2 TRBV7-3 CASSPGGGPRELFF TGTGCCAGCAGCCCGGGGGGGGGCCCCCGGGAGCTGTTTTTT
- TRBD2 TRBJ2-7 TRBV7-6 CASSPMGGEGEQYF TGTGCCAGCAGCCCCATGGGGGGGGAGGGCGAGCAGTACTTC
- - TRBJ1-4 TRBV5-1 CASSLEGTGDEKLFF TGCGCCAGCAGCTTGGAGGGGACGGGGGATGAAAAACTGTTTTTT
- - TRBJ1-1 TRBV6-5 CASSYSTGIMNTEAFF TGTGCCAGCAGTTACTCGACGGGCATTATGAACACTGAAGCTTTCTTT
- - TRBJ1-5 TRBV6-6 CASSSPSNQPQHF TGTGCCAGCAGTTCCCCAAGCAATCAGCCCCAGCATTTT
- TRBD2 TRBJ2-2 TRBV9 CASSVAGSGTNTGELFF TGTGCCAGCAGCGTAGCTGGTAGCGGGACGAACACCGGGGAGCTGTTTTTT
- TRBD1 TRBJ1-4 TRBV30 CAWSAGQGKEKLFF TGTGCCTGGAGTGCGGGACAGGGTAAAGAAAAACTGTTTTTT
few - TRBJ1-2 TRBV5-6 CASSLARQSYGYTF TGTGCCAGCAGCTTGGCCCGGCAGTCATATGGCTACACCTTC
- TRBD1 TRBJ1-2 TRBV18 CASSGQGGSSQAGYTF TGTGCCAGCTCCGGACAGGGTGGTTCTTCTCAGGCTGGCTACACCTTC
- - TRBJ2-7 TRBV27 CASSLLGGRTYEQYF TGTGCCAGCAGTTTATTGGGGGGCCGTACCTACGAGCAGTACTTC
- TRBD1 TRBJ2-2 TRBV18 CASTLMTGSDGELFF TGTGCCAGCACCCTAATGACAGGGTCCGACGGGGAGCTGTTTTTT
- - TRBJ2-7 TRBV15 CATSRDGGGGRYEQYF TGTGCCACCAGCAGAGACGGTGGAGGGGGCAGGTACGAGCAGTACTTC
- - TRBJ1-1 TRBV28 CASSLGLGQTNTEAFF TGTGCCAGCAGTTTAGGTTTGGGCCAGACGAACACTGAAGCTTTCTTT
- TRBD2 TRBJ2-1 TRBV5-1 CASSVVAGEIYNEQFF TGCGCCAGCAGCGTGGTAGCGGGGGAGATCTACAATGAGCAGTTCTTC
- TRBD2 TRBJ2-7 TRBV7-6 CASTLIAGGPYEQYF TGTGCCAGCACCCTTATAGCGGGAGGGCCCTACGAGCAGTACTTC
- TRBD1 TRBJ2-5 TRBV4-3 CASSDHRGVQYF TGCGCCAGCAGCGACCACAGGGGGGTTCAGTACTTC
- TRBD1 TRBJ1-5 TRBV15 CATSRKSTGSSNQPQHF TGTGCCACCAGCAGAAAATCGACAGGGTCTAGCAATCAGCCCCAGCATTTT
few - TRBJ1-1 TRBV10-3 CAISGNLVNTEAFF TGTGCCATCAGTGGAAATCTGGTGAACACTGAAGCTTTCTTT
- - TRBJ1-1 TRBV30 CAWSVVQMNTEAFF TGTGCCTGGAGTGTAGTACAGATGAACACTGAAGCTTTCTTT
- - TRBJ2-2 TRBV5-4 CASSLGSSPYTGELFF TGTGCCAGCAGCTTGGGATCTAGCCCATACACCGGGGAGCTGTTTTTT
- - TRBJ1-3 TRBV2 CASSGLLGGNTIYF TGTGCCAGCAGTGGCCTTTTAGGAGGAAACACCATATATTTT
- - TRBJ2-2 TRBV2 CASSRRNTGELFF TGTGCCAGCAGTAGACGGAACACCGGGGAGCTGTTTTTT
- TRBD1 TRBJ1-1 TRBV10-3 CAIRLGTGMNTEAFF TGTGCCATCAGACTAGGGACAGGTATGAACACTGAAGCTTTCTTT
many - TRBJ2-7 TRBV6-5 CASKWRSLGEQYF TGTGCCAGCAAATGGAGGAGCCTTGGAGAGCAGTACTTC
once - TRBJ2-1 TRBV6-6 CASSSEGSYNEQFF TGTGCCAGCAGTTCGGAGGGATCCTACAATGAGCAGTTCTTC
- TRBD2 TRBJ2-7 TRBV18 CASSLAGGTNYEQYF TGTGCCAGCTCACTCGCCGGTGGGACTAACTACGAGCAGTACTTC
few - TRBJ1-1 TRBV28 CASWEGEAFF TGTGCCAGCTGGGAAGGCGAAGCTTTCTTT
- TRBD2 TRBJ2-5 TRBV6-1 CASSAGLAGVETQYF TGTGCCAGCAGTGCAGGACTAGCGGGAGTGGAGACCCAGTACTTC
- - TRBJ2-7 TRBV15 CATSREGSSYEQYF TGTGCCACCAGCAGAGAGGGTAGCTCCTACGAGCAGTACTTC
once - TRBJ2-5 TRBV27 CASSSRPSSGAEETQYF TGTGCCAGCAGTTCCCGCCCCTCCTCCGGCGCCGAAGAGACCCAGTACTTC
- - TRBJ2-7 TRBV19 CASSAQGGVYSYEQYF TGTGCCAGTAGTGCTCAAGGGGGGGTATATTCCTACGAGCAGTACTTC
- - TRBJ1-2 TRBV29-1 CSVPHFGGAFDGYTF TGCAGCGTTCCCCACTTCGGGGGCGCGTTCGATGGTTACACCTTC
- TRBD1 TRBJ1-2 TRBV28 CASSFVMGQGRANYGYTF TGTGCCAGCAGTTTCGTTATGGGACAGGGAAGGGCTAACTATGGCTACACCTTC
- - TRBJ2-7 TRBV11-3 CASSMDSNSYEQYF TGTGCCAGCAGCATGGACAGCAACTCCTACGAGCAGTACTTC
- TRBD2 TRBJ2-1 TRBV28 CASSRTSGAPNEQFF TGTGCCAGCAGTCGGACTAGCGGGGCCCCCAATGAGCAGTTCTTC
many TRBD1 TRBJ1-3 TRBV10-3 CAIGTGQGGVNTIYF TGTGCCATCGGAACGGGACAGGGGGGGGTAAACACCATATATTTT
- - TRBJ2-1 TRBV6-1 CASSVLIDNEQFF TGTGCCAGCAGTGTCCTTATAGACAATGAGCAGTTCTTC